One sample yielded the 9 T cell receptor beta chains listed below, sequenced in a study of PD-1 blockade in classical Hodgkin lymphoma. This sample's time point: cycle 4 day 1 (C4D1), after around six weeks of nivolumab. Autologous stem cell transplantation was followed by relapse in every patient, and brentuximab vedotin exposure varied. Isolation of CD8+ T cells from thawed PBMCs used magnetic negative selection. Clones were read by immunoSEQ multiplex PCR, and TCRdb kept only the in-frame ones, dropping some. The sample lists 15,000 or so clones, around nine tenths seen once, with about 18% in the top ten. Sequenced material: CD8+ T cells from blood, taken before the fourth cycle of nivolumab. All receptors come from a human donor with classical Hodgkin lymphoma.

J is TRBJ2-7 and V is TRBV19; 7 positions match TRBD1. Trimming cost V 1 base and J 5 bases; bases outside gene matches: 8. The V gene's germline CDR1 is LNHDA and CDR2 SQIVND (reference sequence). The CDR3 runs to 15 residues. This chain's CDR3 is CASSIGQGKADEQYF. DNA of the CDR3: TGTGCCAGTAGTATAGGACAGGGCAAGGCCGACGAGCAGTACTTC. Filled out from reference TRBV19 and TRBJ2-7, the complete variable domain reads DGGITQSPKYLFRKEGQNVTLSCEQNLNHDAMYWYRQDPGQGLRLIYYSQIVNDFQKGDIAEGYSVSREKKESFPLTVTSAQKNPTAFYLCASSIGQGKADEQYFGPGTRLTVT.

This chain uses TRBV7-9 with TRBJ2-7; D gene unclear. Germline CDR1 SEHNR, CDR2 FQNEAQ (reference sequence). V was trimmed by 5 bases and J by 3 bases, leaving 14 bases between them. This CDR3 spans 14 amino acids. The CDR3 coding sequence is TGTGCCAGCAGCCCAAATGGCCCATTCTACGAGCAGTACTTC. Its translation is CASSPNGPFYEQYF.

This chain joins TRBV28 and TRBJ2-7, with D perhaps TRBD2 (6 bases). With 7 bases removed from V and 2 bases from J, the gap between germline ends came to 18 bases. There are 15 residues in the CDR3. Germline V gene data show CDR1 as MDHEN and CDR2 as SYDVKM. The CDR3 bases are TGTGCCAGCACCCGTGGGGCTAGCGCTACCTACGAGCAGTACTTC. Protein: CASTRGASATYEQYF.

The J gene is TRBJ2-1, the V gene TRBV9, with a tentative D call TRBD1 (5 bases). CDR1 and CDR2 from the germline V gene are SGDLS and YYNGEE. Trimming stripped 2 bases from V and 7 bases from J, with 25 bases between. The CDR3 is 18 residues long. CDR3 sequence reads: CASSVALETAERGNEQFF. The CDR3 bases are TGTGCCAGCAGCGTGGCGCTCGAGACTGCGGAAAGGGGTAATGAGCAGTTCTTC.

This clone is judged medium-sized. At the DNA level, this CDR3 is encoded by other sequences in the same sample as well. The chain carries TRBV6-1 and TRBJ1-5; D is unresolved. V shed 0 bases and J shed 5 bases, with 5 bases lying between them. This CDR3 has 13 amino acids. Germline V gene data show CDR1 as MNHNS and CDR2 as SASEGT. The CDR3 protein is CASSEAEDQPQHF. CDR3 DNA sequence: TGTGCCAGCAGTGAAGCAGAGGATCAGCCCCAGCATTTT.

V usage is TRBV19 and J usage is TRBJ2-7; the match to TRBD1 covers 7 bases. The CDR3 sequence is 14 residues long. The junction had 6 bases not matched to a gene; V was cut back by 5 bases and J by 2 bases. CDR1 LNHDA and CDR2 SQIVND come from the germline V gene (reference sequence). CDR3 DNA sequence: TGTGCCAGTAGTTCAAGACAGGGACCCTACGAGCAGTACTTC. Encoded protein: CASSSRQGPYEQYF.

This chain connects TRBV9 to TRBJ2-1, with D perhaps TRBD1 or TRBD2 (5 bases each). Trimming took off 2 bases at V and 5 bases at J, with 14 bases between the two ends. Germline CDR1 SGDLS, CDR2 YYNGEE. This CDR3 comprises 15 residues. The CDR3 DNA reads as TGTGCCAGCAGCGTCGATCCGGGGACGCACAATGAGCAGTTCTTC. Translation: CASSVDPGTHNEQFF.

The chain couples TRBV7-9 to TRBJ2-7; D might be TRBD1 (7 bases). The germline V and J ends were trimmed by 4 bases and 0 bases, with 13 bases remaining between them. This CDR3 is 15 amino acids long. Germline-derived CDR1 and CDR2 are SEHNR and FQNEAQ (reference sequence). This CDR3 is CASSSGQDYSYEQYF. The CDR3 nucleotides are TGTGCCAGCAGCTCCGGACAGGACTACTCCTACGAGCAGTACTTC.

The rearrangement joins TRBV28 to TRBJ2-7, with TRBD2 matching 9 bases. The CDR3 runs to 17 residues. V lost 3 bases to trimming and J lost 0 bases; unmatched junction nucleotides: 9. CDR1 MDHEN and CDR2 SYDVKM come from the germline V gene. Here the CDR3 DNA reads TGTGCCAGCAGTTTTCGGTGGGCGGGAGGGACCTCCTACGAGCAGTACTTC. Translating gives CASSFRWAGGTSYEQYF.